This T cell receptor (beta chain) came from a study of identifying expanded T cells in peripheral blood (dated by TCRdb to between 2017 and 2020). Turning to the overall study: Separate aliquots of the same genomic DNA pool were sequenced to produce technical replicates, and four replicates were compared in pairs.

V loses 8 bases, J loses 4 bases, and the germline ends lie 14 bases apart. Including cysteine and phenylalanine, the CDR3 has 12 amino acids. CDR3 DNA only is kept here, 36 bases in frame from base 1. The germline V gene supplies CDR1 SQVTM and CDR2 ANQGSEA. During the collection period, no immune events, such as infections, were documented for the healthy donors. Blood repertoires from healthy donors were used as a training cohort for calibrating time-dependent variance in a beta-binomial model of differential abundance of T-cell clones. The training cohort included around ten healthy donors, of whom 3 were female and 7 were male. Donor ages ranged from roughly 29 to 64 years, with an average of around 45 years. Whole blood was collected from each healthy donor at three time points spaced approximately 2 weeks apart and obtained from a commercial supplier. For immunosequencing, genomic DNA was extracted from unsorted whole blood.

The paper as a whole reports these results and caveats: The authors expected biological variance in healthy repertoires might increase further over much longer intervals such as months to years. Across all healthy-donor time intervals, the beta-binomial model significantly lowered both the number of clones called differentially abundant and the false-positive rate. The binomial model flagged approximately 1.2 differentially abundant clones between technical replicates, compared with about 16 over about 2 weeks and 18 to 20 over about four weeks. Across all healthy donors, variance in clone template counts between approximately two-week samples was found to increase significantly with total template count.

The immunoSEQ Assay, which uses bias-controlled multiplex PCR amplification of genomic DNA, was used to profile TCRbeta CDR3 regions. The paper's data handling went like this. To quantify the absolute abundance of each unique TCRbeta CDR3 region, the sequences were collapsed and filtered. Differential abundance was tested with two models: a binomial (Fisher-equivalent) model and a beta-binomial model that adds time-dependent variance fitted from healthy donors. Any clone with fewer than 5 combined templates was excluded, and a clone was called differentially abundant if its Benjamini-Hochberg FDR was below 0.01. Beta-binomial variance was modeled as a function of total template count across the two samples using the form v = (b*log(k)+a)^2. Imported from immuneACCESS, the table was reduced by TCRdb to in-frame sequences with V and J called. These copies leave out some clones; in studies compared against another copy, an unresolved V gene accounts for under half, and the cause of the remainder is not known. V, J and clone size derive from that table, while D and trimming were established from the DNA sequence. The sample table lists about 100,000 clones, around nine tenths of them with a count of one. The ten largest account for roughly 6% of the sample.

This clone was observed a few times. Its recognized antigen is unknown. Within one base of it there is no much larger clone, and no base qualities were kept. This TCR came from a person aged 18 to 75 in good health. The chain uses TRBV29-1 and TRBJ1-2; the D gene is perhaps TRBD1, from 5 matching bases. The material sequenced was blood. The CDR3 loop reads CSTTRDRYGYTF. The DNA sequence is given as TGCAGCACGACGCGGGACCGCTATGGCTACACCTTC. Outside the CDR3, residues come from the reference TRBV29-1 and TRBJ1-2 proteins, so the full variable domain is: SAVISQKPSRDICQRGTSLTIQCQVDSQVTMMFWYRQQPGQSLTLIATANQGSEATYESGFVIDKFPISRPNLTFSTLTVSNMSPEDSSIYLCSTTRDRYGYTFGSGTRLTVV.